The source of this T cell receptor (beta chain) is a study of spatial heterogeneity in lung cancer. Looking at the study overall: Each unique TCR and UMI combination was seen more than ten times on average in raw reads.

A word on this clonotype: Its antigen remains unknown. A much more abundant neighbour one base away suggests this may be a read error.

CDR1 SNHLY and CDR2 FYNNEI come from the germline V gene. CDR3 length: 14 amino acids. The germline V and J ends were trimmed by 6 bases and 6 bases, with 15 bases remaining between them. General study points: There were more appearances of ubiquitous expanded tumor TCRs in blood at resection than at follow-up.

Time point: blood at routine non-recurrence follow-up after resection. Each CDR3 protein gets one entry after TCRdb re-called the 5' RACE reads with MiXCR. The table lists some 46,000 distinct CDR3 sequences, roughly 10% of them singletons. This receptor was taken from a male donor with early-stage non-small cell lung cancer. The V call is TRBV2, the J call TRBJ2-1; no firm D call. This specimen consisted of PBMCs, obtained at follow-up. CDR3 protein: CASSYLRWGNEQFF. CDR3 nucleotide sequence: TGTGCCAGCAGCTACCTGCGGTGGGGCAATGAGCAGTTCTTC. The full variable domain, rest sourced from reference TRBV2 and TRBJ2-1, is EPEVTQTPSHQVTQMGQEVILRCVPISNHLYFYWYRQILGQKVEFLVSFYNNEISEKSEIFDDQFSVERPDGSNFTLKIRSTKLEDSAMYFCASSYLRWGNEQFFGPGTRLTVL.